This T cell receptor beta chain was profiled in a study of blood T cell repertoires in COVID-19. Study-wide context: In each case, the material was cDNA or gDNA derived from T cells, B-cell-depleted T cells, or PBMCs.

Some clones are missing from TCRdb's copy, which holds only in-frame ones; the method was immunoSEQ multiplex PCR. Of about 200,000 clones listed, 70% to 90% were seen once; the top ten hold 0.95%. CDR1 SGHKS and CDR2 YYEKEE come from the germline V gene (reference sequence). The CDR3 sequence is 14 residues long. V was clipped by 4 bases and J by 13 bases, with 21 bases between them. The clonotype originates from a man aged 60-69 years with COVID-19, enrolled during active disease. This chain joins TRBV5-5 and TRBJ1-5; no definite D call. The specimen was peripheral blood. The CDR3: CASSLEYSGGVQHF. CDR3 coding DNA: TGTGCCAGCAGCCTTGAGTATTCAGGAGGCGTTCAGCATTTT.